Below are 24 T cell receptor beta chains sequenced from a single sample in a study of cytomegalovirus exposure and HLA in healthy donors. PCR was performed using 60 Vbeta and 13 Jbeta primers. The protocol was immunoSEQ multiplex PCR, while the TCRdb copy is restricted to in-frame clones and leaves out a portion. The repertoire holds 95,000 to 150,000 clones, with 50% to 75% as singletons. The source material was PBMCs. The receptors were sampled from a middle-aged woman in good health and CMV-seropositive.

This clone has only a few counts. This chain joins TRBV7-9 and TRBJ2-7; 11 bases fit TRBD2. Germline trimming cut 4 bases from V and 3 bases from J; bases unmatched to any gene: 5. The germline gives CDR1 SEHNR, CDR2 FQNEAQ (reference sequence). The CDR3 totals 15 residues. CDR3 bases: TGTGCCAGCAGCTCGCAGACTAGCGGGAACTACGAGCAGTACTTC. Translated: CASSSQTSGNYEQYF.

This clone was detected a few times. The chain employs TRBV5-1 and TRBJ1-4; unclear D gene. The CDR3 contains 15 residues. V lost 3 bases and J 4 bases, leaving 13 bases between the germline ends. Germline V gene data show CDR1 as SGHRS and CDR2 as YFSETQ. The CDR3 DNA reads TGCGCCAGCAGCTATGCCCCCCAGAATAATGAAAAACTGTTTTTT. This encodes CASSYAPQNNEKLFF.

This chain connects TRBV19 to TRBJ2-1, with 7 bases lining up with TRBD2. Germline CDR1 LNHDA, CDR2 SQIVND (reference sequence). V lost 5 bases, J lost 10 bases, and 8 bases stayed unmatched. The CDR3 runs to 13 residues. The CDR3 region has the DNA TGTGCCAGTAGTCCCCGAGGGGAGGGAGAGCAGTTCTTC. Its protein product is CASSPRGEGEQFF.

The DNA of the CDR3 is TGTGCCAGCAGCTCCGACAGCAGCAATCAGCCCCAGCATTTT. Its protein product is CASSSDSSNQPQHF. The chain combines TRBV7-9 with TRBJ1-5, with TRBD1 as a possible D gene (5 bases). The V and J ends lost 4 bases and 1 base respectively, with 8 bases between them. The CDR3 runs to 14 residues. Looked up from germline, CDR1 is SEHNR and CDR2 is FQNEAQ (reference sequence).

This clone was observed a few times. The chain uses TRBV2 and TRBJ1-2; tentatively, D is TRBD1 (6 bases). V was pared by 2 bases and J by 4 bases, with 14 bases between. Germline V gives CDR1 SNHLY, CDR2 FYNNEI. This CDR3 is built from 15 residues. CDR3 DNA: TGTGCCAGCAGTGAACTTCGGACAGCCGTCTATGGCTACACCTTC. Its protein is CASSELRTAVYGYTF.

DNA for the CDR3: TGCAGCGTTTCAACAGCAATGAACACTGAAGCTTTCTTT. This codes for CSVSTAMNTEAFF. The chain carries TRBV29-1 and TRBJ1-1; D remains ambiguous. The germline CDR1 and CDR2 sequences are SQVTM and ANQGSEA. This CDR3 comprises 13 residues. The V end was cut by 5 bases, the J end by 0 bases, with 10 bases between.

This chain uses TRBV29-1 with TRBJ1-1, with D perhaps TRBD1 (6 bases). The CDR3 has 15 amino acids. Germline loops: CDR1 SQVTM, CDR2 ANQGSEA. Trimming cost V 1 base and J 1 base, with 13 bases left between them. CDR3 bases: TGCAGCGTTGAAGGCCTAGGACAGAAGAACACTGAAGCTTTCTTT. It translates to CSVEGLGQKNTEAFF.

This clone was counted many times. CDR3 DNA: TGTGCCAGCAGTTACTCGACGACTAGCCTTACCTACGAGCAGTACTTC. Encoded protein: CASSYSTTSLTYEQYF. The chain joins TRBV6-6 to TRBJ2-7, with 7 bases identical to TRBD2. This CDR3 has 16 amino acids. Germline V gene lookup returns CDR1 MNHNY and CDR2 SVGAGI (reference sequence). Trimming removed 0 bases from V and 2 bases from J; junction bases left unmatched: 7.

The chain carries TRBV7-4 and TRBJ2-3, with D possibly TRBD1 on 6 matching bases. Trimming stripped 5 bases from V and 3 bases from J, with 24 bases between. Germline V gene sequence: CDR1 SGHVT, CDR2 SQSDAQ. This CDR3 has 18 residues. The CDR3, as DNA: TGTGCCAGCAGCCCCCGCAGGCCCAGCTGTAGGGGGACAGATACGCAGTATTTT. Translation: CASSPRRPSCRGTDTQYF.

The chain links TRBV2 to TRBJ2-3; tentatively, D is TRBD1 (6 bases). Germline CDR1 reads SNHLY; CDR2 reads FYNNEI. The CDR3 runs to 12 residues. V lost 8 bases to trimming and J lost 8 bases, with 14 bases between them. CDR3 region: CASGTGFGTQYF. The CDR3 bases are TGTGCCAGCGGAACAGGGTTTGGTACGCAGTATTTT.

V usage is TRBV30 and J usage is TRBJ1-1, with D possibly matching TRBD1 (6 bases). V was cut by 0 bases and J by 4 bases, with 12 bases left in between. CDR3 length equals 14 residues. Germline CDR1 reads GTSNPN; CDR2 reads SVGIG (reference sequence). This CDR3 is CAWSVLRGLTEAFF. CDR3 DNA: TGTGCCTGGAGTGTACTCAGGGGTCTCACTGAAGCTTTCTTT.

This chain links TRBV19 with TRBJ1-1, with a possible D match to TRBD1 (6 bases). V was trimmed by 5 bases and J by 2 bases, leaving 12 bases between them. The CDR3 contains 14 residues. Germline-derived CDR1 and CDR2 are LNHDA and SQIVND (reference sequence). The CDR3 is CASSVTGSNTEAFF. The CDR3 DNA sequence: TGTGCCAGTAGTGTCACAGGGAGTAACACTGAAGCTTTCTTT. Complete variable domain (other parts from reference TRBV19 and TRBJ1-1): DGGITQSPKYLFRKEGQNVTLSCEQNLNHDAMYWYRQDPGQGLRLIYYSQIVNDFQKGDIAEGYSVSREKKESFPLTVTSAQKNPTAFYLCASSVTGSNTEAFFGQGTRLTVV.

The chain couples TRBV27 to TRBJ2-5, with 9 positions matching TRBD1. The CDR3 has 15 amino acids. CDR1 and CDR2 (germline): MNHEY, SMNVEV (reference sequence). V dropped 6 bases and J dropped 5; count of bases not matched to a gene: 10. The CDR3 sequence is CASSPWDRERETQYF. CDR3 coding DNA: TGTGCCAGCAGCCCCTGGGACAGGGAGAGGGAGACCCAGTACTTC.

In its sample, this clone was seen a few times. The chain combines TRBV6-1 with TRBJ2-2; tentative D call: TRBD2 (6 bases). CDR3 size: 14 residues. Trimming left V 6 bases short and J 0 bases short, with 8 bases between. CDR1 and CDR2 (germline): MNHNS, SASEGT. In nucleotides, the CDR3 is TGTGCCAGCAGCCGGGAGCCGAACACCGGGGAGCTGTTTTTT. Its protein product is CASSREPNTGELFF.

As regards this clone: A single base separates this from a much larger clone, so it may be a read error. The V and J genes are TRBV7-6 and TRBJ2-3; 7 bases are shared with TRBD1. With 5 bases clipped from V and 1 base from J, the junction kept 6 bases outside the gene matches. CDR3 length equals 15 residues. Germline assignment: CDR1 SGHVS and CDR2 FNYEAQ. CDR3 coding DNA: TGTGCCAGCAGCCAGACAGGGTCGGGCACAGATACGCAGTATTTT. Translating it yields CASSQTGSGTDTQYF. The whole variable domain, remainder taken from reference TRBV7-6 and TRBJ2-3, is GAGVSQSPRYKVTKRGQDVALRCDPISGHVSLYWYRQALGQGPEFLTYFNYEAQQDKSGLPNDRFSAERPEGSISTLTIQRTEQRDSAMYRCASSQTGSGTDTQYFGPGTRLTVL.

The CDR3 spells CASSSQGSNQPQHF. The CDR3 DNA reads TGTGCCAGTAGTTCACAGGGGAGCAATCAGCCCCAGCATTTT. The gene calls are TRBV19 and TRBJ1-5, with 7 bases identical to TRBD1. The J segment lost 1 base and the V segment lost 5 bases, leaving 2 bases of the junction unmatched. The CDR3 contains 14 residues. Per germline, CDR1 LNHDA and CDR2 SQIVND (reference sequence).

The chain combines TRBV27 with TRBJ2-3; 7 bases map to TRBD2. The CDR3 covers 16 residues. CDR1 and CDR2 (germline): MNHEY, SMNVEV (reference sequence). Losses at the gene ends were 5 bases for V and 2 bases for J; bases not matched to a gene: 10. CDR3 in DNA: TGTGCCAGCAGTCCCCCACTAGCGCCCTACACAGATACGCAGTATTTT. As protein: CASSPPLAPYTDTQYF.

V is TRBV19 and J is TRBJ2-6; maybe TRBD1 (5 bases). The CDR3 runs to 16 residues. Deletions cut 10 bases from V and 3 bases from J, with 19 bases between. The germline CDR1 and CDR2 sequences are LNHDA and SQIVND (reference sequence). This chain's CDR3 is CAIMDQGLGGANVLTF. DNA of the CDR3: TGTGCCATCATGGATCAGGGTTTAGGTGGGGCCAACGTCCTGACTTTC.

V is TRBV2 and J is TRBJ2-7; 10 bases are a match to TRBD1. J gave up 0 bases and V 6 bases, and 5 bases lay outside the gene matches. The germline gives CDR1 SNHLY, CDR2 FYNNEI. The CDR3 covers 15 residues. CDR3 sequence: CASSSTGGASYEQYF. DNA of the CDR3: TGTGCCAGCAGCTCGACAGGGGGCGCCTCCTACGAGCAGTACTTC.

The chain carries TRBV7-2 and TRBJ2-5; the D gene is possibly TRBD2 (6 bases). V was shortened by 1 base and J by 4 bases, with 13 bases between the two germline ends. Per the germline V gene, CDR1 is SGHTA and CDR2 is FQGNSA. The CDR3 is 15 residues long. The chain's CDR3 is CASSLVGDWAETQYF. CDR3 DNA: TGTGCCAGCAGCTTAGTAGGGGACTGGGCAGAGACCCAGTACTTC.

This clone was counted once. The chain uses TRBV5-6 and TRBJ2-5; TRBD2 aligns across 13 bases. Germline values: CDR1 SGHDT, CDR2 YYEEEE. The CDR3 runs to 16 residues. With 3 bases clipped from V and 5 bases from J, the junction kept 7 bases outside the gene matches. Here the CDR3 reads CASSWATSGGRETQYF. In nucleotides, the CDR3 is TGTGCCAGCAGCTGGGCGACTAGCGGGGGGAGGGAGACCCAGTACTTC.

This chain joins TRBV5-6 and TRBJ1-3; 7 positions agree with TRBD1. CDR1 SGHDT and CDR2 YYEEEE come from the germline V gene. V shed 4 bases, J shed 4 bases, and the junction held 11 bases outside the gene matches. There are 16 residues in the CDR3. CDR3 sequence: CASSGRQGRDGNTIYF. The CDR3 region has the DNA TGTGCCAGCAGCGGTCGACAGGGAAGGGACGGAAACACCATATATTTT.

The chain links TRBV10-1 to TRBJ2-3; TRBD1 agrees at 7 bases. The V and J ends lost 2 bases and 4 bases, in that order; junction bases with no gene match: 3. Germline lookup yields CDR1 WNHNN and CDR2 SYGVQD (reference sequence). This CDR3 comprises 14 residues. The CDR3 nucleotides are TGCGCCAGCAGTGAGGGGACAGATGCAGATACGCAGTATTTT. Protein sequence: CASSEGTDADTQYF.

In nucleotides, the CDR3 is TGTGCCACTTCACTCGGAGATACGCAGTATTTT. This gives the protein CATSLGDTQYF. The genes are TRBV6-4 and TRBJ2-3; no firm D call. The germline gives CDR1 MRHNA, CDR2 SNTAGT. This CDR3 is 11 amino acids long. V dropped 10 bases and J dropped 5 bases, with 10 bases sitting between them.